What follows are 12 T cell receptor beta chains derived from one specimen sequenced in a study of identical twins. One entry per CDR3 protein results from TCRdb running MiXCR on the 5' RACE reads. The repertoire has 250,000 or so distinct CDR3 sequences, around 6.6% of them found once; the top ten carry roughly 3.4%. The same sample was also used in a study of yellow fever vaccine responses in identical twins.

Sequencing input: memory (CD45RO+) T cells sorted from blood. Receptor source: a woman aged 18-29 years in good health.

This clonotype showed up just a few times. This chain connects TRBV10-3 to TRBJ2-7; D not certain. Germline CDR1 ENHRY, CDR2 SYGVKD. There are 13 residues in the CDR3. V was cut by 2 bases and J by 1 base, with 6 bases left in between. This CDR3 is CAISEPASYEQYF. The CDR3 DNA is TGTGCCATCAGTGAGCCAGCTTCCTACGAGCAGTACTTC.

This clonotype was detected many times. J is TRBJ2-1 and V is TRBV20-1; TRBD2 agrees at 10 bases. V trimming: 5 bases; J trimming: 6 bases; junction bases outside the gene matches: 7. Germline V gene sequence: CDR1 DFQATT, CDR2 SNEGSKA (reference sequence). This CDR3 has 14 residues. DNA for the CDR3: TGCAGTGCTGATAGCGGGGGGCTTTCCAATGAGCAGTTCTTC. It encodes CSADSGGLSNEQFF.

In its sample, this clonotype was seen many times. The CDR3 region has the DNA TGTGCCAGCAGTGAAGCACAGGGCCTCTACTATGGCTACACCTTC. This translates into CASSEAQGLYYGYTF. This chain joins TRBV2 and TRBJ1-2; D might be TRBD1 (6 bases). The germline V gene has CDR1 SNHLY and CDR2 FYNNEI. Trimming removed 0 bases from V and 3 bases from J, with 11 bases in between. CDR3 length: 15 amino acids.

This chain links TRBV7-2 with TRBJ1-2; the D is unclear. The CDR3 is 14 residues long. Trimming removed 0 bases at V and 2 bases at J, with 7 bases between. Germline CDR1 SGHTA, CDR2 FQGNSA. CDR3 coding DNA: TGTGCCAGCAGCTTAGCGGGCCTCAACTATGGCTACACCTTC. It specifies CASSLAGLNYGYTF.

This clonotype was seen repeatedly, ten times or more. V and J are TRBV14 and TRBJ2-3; 8 bases map to TRBD1. Germline V gene data show CDR1 as SGHDN and CDR2 as FVKESK. Trimming cost V 4 bases and J 1 base; bases outside gene matches: 4. This CDR3 comprises 15 residues. CDR3 nucleotide sequence: TGTGCCAGCAGCCGACAGGGGTTCGGCACAGATACGCAGTATTTT. Translating it yields CASSRQGFGTDTQYF.

This clonotype has more than one count but fewer than ten. This chain uses TRBV2 with TRBJ2-7; weak D call: TRBD1 (6 bases). Per the germline V gene, CDR1 is SNHLY and CDR2 is FYNNEI. CDR3 length equals 13 residues. Trimming removed 7 bases at V and 3 bases at J, with 13 bases between. CDR3 region: CASTIKGDYEQYF. The CDR3 bases are TGTGCCAGCACGATCAAGGGGGACTACGAGCAGTACTTC.

In its sample, this clonotype was seen a few times. V usage is TRBV3-1 and J usage is TRBJ2-4, with D possibly being TRBD2 (5 bases). This CDR3 has 13 residues. Germline assignment: CDR1 LGHDT and CDR2 YNNKEL (reference sequence). Trimming shortened V by 3 bases and J by 3 bases, and 6 bases separated the two germline ends. The CDR3 region is CASSQGSKNIQYF. The CDR3 nucleotides are TGTGCCAGCAGCCAGGGGAGCAAAAACATTCAGTACTTC. Based on the CDR3 plus reference TRBV3-1 and TRBJ2-4, the full variable domain is DTAVSQTPKYLVTQMGNDKSIKCEQNLGHDTMYWYKQDSKKFLKIMFSYNNKELIINETVPNRFSPKSPDKAHLNLHINSLELGDSAVYFCASSQGSKNIQYFGAGTRLSVL.

This chain connects TRBV20-1 to TRBJ2-3, with D uncertain. From germline, CDR1 is DFQATT and CDR2 SNEGSKA (reference sequence). Trimming pared 0 bases from V and 0 bases from J, leaving 10 bases between. There are 15 residues in the CDR3. The CDR3 sequence: CSARDPRKSTDTQYF. The CDR3 DNA is TGCAGTGCTAGAGATCCCCGGAAGAGCACAGATACGCAGTATTTT.

The V gene is TRBV28, the J gene TRBJ1-2; no clear D gene. The germline gives CDR1 MDHEN, CDR2 SYDVKM. V dropped 5 bases and J dropped 4 bases, with 17 bases sitting between them. This CDR3 spans 15 amino acids. The CDR3 loop reads CASSPSQGSGYGYTF. The CDR3 DNA reads TGTGCCAGCAGTCCCTCACAAGGGTCTGGCTATGGCTACACCTTC.

This clonotype was seen repeatedly, ten times or more. The chain couples TRBV7-9 to TRBJ2-7; D is ambiguous. Trimming shortened V by 4 bases and J by 3 bases, and 4 bases separated the two germline ends. The CDR3 has 11 amino acids. Germline-derived CDR1 and CDR2 are SEHNR and FQNEAQ (reference sequence). CDR3 residues: CASSWGYEQYF. CDR3 sequence (DNA): TGTGCCAGCAGCTGGGGCTACGAGCAGTACTTC.

This clonotype was detected many times. The genes are TRBV9 and TRBJ2-1; TRBD1 might be the D (6 bases). Trimming shortened V by 4 bases and J by 5 bases, and 19 bases separated the two germline ends. The germline gives CDR1 SGDLS, CDR2 YYNGEE. CDR3 length: 16 amino acids. In DNA form, the CDR3 reads TGTGCCAGCAGCATCGCCCCGGGGAAGGGGGACAATGAGCAGTTCTTC. Residues: CASSIAPGKGDNEQFF.

The genes are TRBV27 and TRBJ2-2; no reliable D call. V lost 4 bases, J lost 4 bases, and 16 bases lay in between. In germline, CDR1 is MNHEY, CDR2 SMNVEV (reference sequence). CDR3 length: 16 amino acids. The DNA of the CDR3 is TGTGCCAGCAGTTCGAACGTGATCAGACGCACCGGGGAGCTGTTTTTT. This codes for CASSSNVIRRTGELFF.